The 6 T cell receptor beta chains presented below share a single source sample, sequenced in a study of blood T cell repertoires in COVID-19. The repertoire was sequenced with immunoSEQ multiplex PCR; TCRdb's copy has only in-frame clones and lacks some. Of 200,000 or so clones in the sample, less than 90% are singletons; the top ten hold around 2.3%. The sequenced material came from peripheral blood. Receptors were obtained from a man aged 70 or older with active or convalescent COVID-19.

The rearrangement uses TRBV2 and TRBJ2-5, with D possibly being TRBD2 (6 bases). Trimming shortened V by 1 base and J by 5 bases, and 11 bases separated the two germline ends. The CDR3 totals 14 residues. Germline assignment: CDR1 SNHLY and CDR2 FYNNEI. CDR3 DNA: TGTGCCAGCAGTGAAGTGCGGGGTACGGAGACCCAGTACTTC. This gives the protein CASSEVRGTETQYF. Based on the CDR3 plus reference TRBV2 and TRBJ2-5, the full variable domain is EPEVTQTPSHQVTQMGQEVILRCVPISNHLYFYWYRQILGQKVEFLVSFYNNEISEKSEIFDDQFSVERPDGSNFTLKIRSTKLEDSAMYFCASSEVRGTETQYFGPGTRLLVL.

This sequence joins TRBV2 and TRBJ2-7, with TRBD1 matching 9 bases. J gave up 7 bases and V 4 bases, and 11 bases lay outside the gene matches. The CDR3 is 15 residues long. Germline V gene data show CDR1 as SNHLY and CDR2 as FYNNEI. As DNA, the CDR3 is TGTGCCAGCAGTGGGGGGGACAGGGACGTCGGTGAGCAGTACTTC. Translation gives CASSGGDRDVGEQYF.

This clone showed up just a few times. The chain is built from TRBV9 and TRBJ2-1; D not certain. Trimming left V 0 bases short and J 0 bases short, with 10 bases between. The CDR3 is 16 residues long. CDR1 is SGDLS and CDR2 is YYNGEE in the germline V gene. CDR3 residues: CASSVGALSSYNEQFF. CDR3 DNA sequence: TGTGCCAGCAGCGTAGGGGCACTGAGCTCCTACAATGAGCAGTTCTTC.

The chain has TRBV6-2 or TRBV6-3 and TRBJ1-6; TRBD1 matches at 8 bases. The CDR3 has 14 residues. V dropped 5 bases and J dropped 8; count of bases not matched to a gene: 5. In germline, CDR1 is MNHEY, CDR2 SVGEGT. CDR3 bases: TGTGCCAGCAGTCGACAGGGGTGGCATTCACCCCTCCACTTT. Translating it yields CASSRQGWHSPLHF.

The chain links TRBV9 to TRBJ2-3; a possible D gene is TRBD2 (6 bases). V shed 2 bases and J shed 3 bases, with 10 bases lying between them. Germline CDR1 reads SGDLS; CDR2 reads YYNGEE. CDR3 length: 14 amino acids. As DNA, the CDR3 is TGTGCCAGCAGCGTGTCCCGGGGGACAGATACGCAGTATTTT. Its translation is CASSVSRGTDTQYF.

The rearrangement joins TRBV28 to TRBJ2-7, with TRBD2 matching 9 bases. Germline lookup yields CDR1 MDHEN and CDR2 SYDVKM. Trimming cost V 5 bases and J 0 bases; bases outside gene matches: 11. There are 17 residues in the CDR3. CDR3 sequence reads: CASSPPVGSGSSYEQYF. In DNA, the CDR3 is TGTGCCAGCAGTCCTCCTGTGGGTAGCGGGAGCTCCTACGAGCAGTACTTC.